This TCR beta chain was retrieved from a study of blood T cell repertoires in COVID-19. Study context: Italy, Spain and the United States were the sources of the convalescent and acute COVID-19 samples. PBMCs, B-cell-depleted T cells, or T cells were the source of the cDNA or gDNA that made up the material.

Germline loops: CDR1 SEHNR, CDR2 FQNEAQ (reference sequence). With 1 base removed from V and 8 bases from J, the gap between germline ends came to 14 bases. CDR3 length equals 14 residues. In the source study's methods: By means of reference gene primer amplification, nucleated cell counts were estimated. Method: immunoSEQ multiplex PCR; TCRdb's copy keeps in-frame clones and lacks some. Clone size and V and J calls were adopted from that table, with D and trimming inferred from the DNA. Of over 95,000 clones in the sample, around 85% were seen once. The specimen sequenced was peripheral blood. The sequence derives from a human donor in a cohort sampled during active COVID-19. The chain links TRBV7-9 to TRBJ1-2; a weak D match, TRBD1 (5 bases). DNA of the CDR3: TGTGCCAGCAGCTTAGAGACAGCCCTAGGAGGCTACACCTTC. Residues: CASSLETALGGYTF.